This T cell receptor beta chain comes out of a study of beta chain features in type 1 diabetes (dated by TCRdb to between 2018 and 2020). For the wider study: No differences in mean age, gender distribution, total cell number or subset yield were found between patients and healthy donors. Across all samples, 107,917,701 sorted cells were examined, and cell number per subset correlated strongly with RNA yield. The study compared TCRB repertoires of sorted circulating CD4+ T cell subsets between recently diagnosed type 1 diabetes patients and matched healthy donors. Whereas all 28 donors provided naive and central memory subsets, regulatory and stem cell-like memory subsets were isolated from just 8 patients and roughly 8 healthy donors. Overall study results and their limits: Because cDNA was sequenced instead of genomic DNA, activated cells with high expression could be over-represented, although the groups did not differ in activation or CD3 levels. At VDJ recombination sites, type 1 diabetes patients had fewer insertions and more deleted nucleotides, which implies abnormalities in thymic rearrangement. A moderate but significant shortening of TCRB CDR3 length was observed in type 1 diabetes patients in all four CD4+ subsets. The naive, central memory and regulatory TCRB repertoires appeared to resemble one another more closely among patients than among healthy donors. Shorter templates might be favored by PCR, yet because patient and control samples were amplified and corrected together, any such skew would affect both groups equally. HLA sub-analyses involved small numbers of individuals, so any influence of HLA type on TCRB rearrangement remained unresolved.

The entire isolated RNA was reverse transcribed using the High Capacity cDNA Reverse Transcription Kit, and thus expressed TCRB transcripts were sequenced. Deep immunoSEQ sequencing was performed on naive, central memory and regulatory T cell samples, with an average of roughly 3.6 million total reads per sample. After sorted cells were lysed in RLT buffer, RNA was extracted with DNase-treated RNeasy Micro or Mini kits, with the choice depending on cell number. Each cell subset was processed separately to prevent cross-contamination, with patient and healthy donor samples processed together. TCRB sequences were amplified from cDNA with the immunoSEQ multiplex PCR, producing 87-bp fragments spanning the CDR3 region. Amplicons were sequenced on the Illumina HiSeq platform. The authors' analysis ran thus. PCR bias was computationally corrected using synthetic template baselines, reads within Hamming distance 2 were collapsed, and singletons that could not be merged were discarded. Reads were aligned against IMGT to assign V, D and J genes, CDR3 length and insertions or deletions at six rearrangement sites. Within each subset, clonotype counts were normalized to sorted cell number, after which true diversity and Gini coefficients were computed with the tcR R package. The overlap coefficient, calculated on TCRB nucleotide sequences, was used to quantify repertoire sharing. Held by TCRdb, this immuneACCESS table contains in-frame sequences only and omits some clones. Under half of the omission traces to an unresolved V gene where checked; the cause of the rest is unknown. The V and J calls and the clone size are those of that table, but D and trimming were determined from the DNA. For this sample there are approximately 50,000 clones; over 40% appear just once. The ten largest account for less than 1.5% of the sample.

Each donor gave one peripheral blood draw, approximately 110 mL on average, collected into heparinised tubes. Naive, central memory, regulatory and stem cell-like memory CD4+ T cells were sorted on a BD FACSAria II using a panel including CD45RO, CCR7, CD25, CD127, CD95 and CD27. All sorted populations exceeded 95% purity. PBMCs were isolated immediately by Lymphoprep density gradient centrifugation and stained directly without culture. To minimize batch effects, samples were stained and sorted in pairs, one healthy donor with one patient per experiment. On this clone itself: Its antigen is still unknown. No quality values exist for individual bases; no much larger clone is one base distant.

The CDR3 measures 14 amino acids from cysteine to phenylalanine. Kept here is only the CDR3 DNA, which spans 42 bases and is read in frame from base 1. From a lookup of the germline V gene, CDR1 and CDR2 are SGHDN and FVKESK. V lost 1 base and J lost 9 bases; the stretch between them is 13 bases long. Sequenced material: Tregs from blood. The cell subset or site label, read with the paper, signifies: regulatory CD4+ T cells. Here the chain combines TRBV14 and TRBJ2-1, and TRBD1 may be the D gene, going by 6 matching bases. This clonotype was sampled from a man aged 25-45 years with type 1 diabetes. CDR3 reads: CASSQGRGPPEQFF. The nucleotide sequence reads TGTGCCAGCAGCCAAGGCAGGGGACCGCCTGAGCAGTTCTTC.